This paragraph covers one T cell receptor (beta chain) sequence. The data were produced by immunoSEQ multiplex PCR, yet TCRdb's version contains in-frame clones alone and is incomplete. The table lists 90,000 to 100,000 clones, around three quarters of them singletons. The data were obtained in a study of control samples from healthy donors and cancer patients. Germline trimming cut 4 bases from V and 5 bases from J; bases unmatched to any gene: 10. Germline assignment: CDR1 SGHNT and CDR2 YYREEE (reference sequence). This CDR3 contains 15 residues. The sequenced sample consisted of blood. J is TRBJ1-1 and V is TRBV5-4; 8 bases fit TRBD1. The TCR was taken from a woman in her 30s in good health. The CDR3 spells CASSVGQGAGTEAFF. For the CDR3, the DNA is TGTGCCAGCAGCGTGGGGCAGGGGGCAGGAACTGAAGCTTTCTTT.